This T cell receptor (beta chain) derives from a study of T cell responses to AZD1222 COVID-19 vaccine. The repertoire was sequenced with immunoSEQ multiplex PCR; TCRdb's copy has only in-frame clones and lacks some. The sample lists just under 80,000 clones, more than 85% occurring once. Whole-study findings and limits: Vaccine-related CD4 TCRs covered spike, predominating at 160-218 and 743-854. The donor cohort was predominantly white British with a female majority, and clonal diversity may have been underestimated.

The V segment lost 4 bases and the J segment 5 bases; nucleotides outside the gene matches: 4. The germline V gene encodes CDR1 LNHDA and CDR2 SQIVND (reference sequence). The CDR3 loop spans 13 amino acids. A remark on this clone: Its specificity is unknown.

Sequencing was performed on peripheral blood, taken 28 days after the second AZD1222 dose. The J gene is TRBJ2-5, the V gene TRBV19; 7 nucleotides agree with TRBD2. The sequence derives from an adult who received the AZD1222 COVID-19 vaccine. CDR3 region: CASSSERGETQYF. CDR3 nucleotides: TGTGCCAGTAGTAGCGAGCGGGGTGAGACCCAGTACTTC. The variable domain in full, with the rest retrieved from reference TRBV19 and TRBJ2-5, is DGGITQSPKYLFRKEGQNVTLSCEQNLNHDAMYWYRQDPGQGLRLIYYSQIVNDFQKGDIAEGYSVSREKKESFPLTVTSAQKNPTAFYLCASSSERGETQYFGPGTRLLVL.